This T cell receptor (beta chain) appears in the sequencing data of a study of control samples from healthy donors and cancer patients. Trimming left V 6 bases short and J 6 bases short, with 18 bases between. There are 15 residues in the CDR3. Germline V gene sequence: CDR1 LNHDA, CDR2 SQIVND (reference sequence). Profiled with immunoSEQ multiplex PCR; TCRdb holds only in-frame clones, not every one. The sample lists around 140,000 clones; 75% to 95% were seen once. The chain links TRBV19 to TRBJ1-5; D is uncertain. The clonotype was recovered from a man aged 30-40 years in good health. Sequenced input: blood. The CDR3 DNA is TGTGCCAGTAGATTGGAGAGGGATCGCGGTCAGCCCCAGCATTTT. Protein sequence: CASRLERDRGQPQHF.